Shown below are 23 T cell receptor beta chains from a single sample sequenced in a study of blood T cell repertoires in COVID-19 (dated by TCRdb to 2020 to 2022). The library was made by the immunoSEQ multiplex PCR assay. TCRdb mirrors the immuneACCESS table, restricted to in-frame sequences. Some clones are absent from its copies; in checked studies, under half trace to an unresolved V gene, and the reason for the others is unknown. For this sample the table gives 25,000 to 35,000 clones, of which around nine tenths were detected only once. Together, the top ten hold roughly 28% of the sample. The source material was peripheral blood. These receptors originate from a human donor in a cohort sampled during active COVID-19.

This chain connects TRBV23-1 to TRBJ2-5, with a tentative D call TRBD1 (5 bases). TRBV23-1 qualifies as an ORF whose function is uncertain. The CDR3 is 15 amino acids. Trimming stripped 0 bases from V and 5 bases from J, with 13 bases between. In nucleotides, the CDR3 is TGCGCCAGCAGTCAATCAGGCAGGGTCTGGGAGACCCAGTACTTC. This translates into CASSQSGRVWETQYF.

This sequence joins TRBV11-2 and TRBJ2-1; D is ambiguous. Per germline, CDR1 SGHAT and CDR2 FQNNGV. The CDR3 has 13 amino acids. Trimming removed 5 bases at V and 4 bases at J, with 9 bases between. The CDR3 DNA is TGTGCCAGCAGCCGCCAGAGGTACAATGAGCAGTTCTTC. Translated: CASSRQRYNEQFF.

This chain uses TRBV9 with TRBJ2-1; no clear D gene. Germline CDR1 and CDR2: SGDLS and YYNGEE. CDR3 length equals 15 residues. V was cut by 3 bases and J by 0 bases, with 10 bases left in between. The CDR3, as DNA: TGTGCCAGCAGCGCCCAGGCTATCTCCTACAATGAGCAGTTCTTC. It is translated as CASSAQAISYNEQFF. Based on the CDR3 plus reference TRBV9 and TRBJ2-1, the full variable domain is DSGVTQTPKHLITATGQRVTLRCSPRSGDLSVYWYQQSLDQGLQFLIQYYNGEERAKGNILERFSAQQFPDLHSELNLSSLELGDSALYFCASSAQAISYNEQFFGPGTRLTVL.

This clone was found a few times. The chain recombines TRBV5-1 with TRBJ2-7; D is uncertain. Per germline, CDR1 SGHRS and CDR2 YFSETQ. CDR3 size: 13 residues. Trimming removed 3 bases at V and 1 base at J, with 8 bases between. The CDR3 region has the DNA TGCGCCAGCAGCTCCATTACTTCCTACGAGCAGTACTTC. It is translated as CASSSITSYEQYF.

The chain combines TRBV6-5 with TRBJ2-5, with a tentative D call TRBD2 (6 bases). Germline-derived CDR1 and CDR2 are MNHEY and SVGAGI. This CDR3 spans 13 amino acids. V dropped 6 bases and J dropped 4 bases, with 12 bases sitting between them. CDR3 protein: CASRPNGGETQYF. The CDR3 DNA reads TGTGCCAGCAGACCGAACGGGGGAGAGACCCAGTACTTC.

The CDR3 DNA follows: TGTGCCAGTACCCGAGGGGACAGGGGCATGAACACTGAAGCTTTCTTT. The encoded protein is CASTRGDRGMNTEAFF. The rearrangement links TRBV19 to TRBJ1-1, with 10 bases aligning to TRBD1. The CDR3 is 16 amino acids. V shed 7 bases and J 0 bases; nucleotides not matched to a gene: 8. Germline CDR1 and CDR2: LNHDA and SQIVND (reference sequence).

V is TRBV5-1 and J is TRBJ2-7; the match to TRBD1 covers 12 bases. This CDR3 is built from 14 residues. J lost 6 bases, V lost 8 bases, and 9 bases had no gene match. Germline CDR1 is SGHRS and CDR2 is YFSETQ. The CDR3 protein is CASQSGTGGVEQYF. CDR3 coding DNA: TGCGCCAGTCAGTCCGGGACAGGGGGCGTCGAGCAGTACTTC.

The genes are TRBV19 and TRBJ1-1; no clear D gene. V was shortened by 10 bases and J by 3 bases, with 12 bases between the two germline ends. In germline, CDR1 is LNHDA, CDR2 SQIVND (reference sequence). The CDR3 has 12 amino acids. Here the CDR3 DNA reads TGTGCCAACTCGAAAGTAGACACTGAAGCTTTCTTT. This encodes CANSKVDTEAFF.

The V call is TRBV5-1, the J call TRBJ1-4; D is possibly TRBD1 (6 bases). The V end lost 1 base, the J end lost 6 bases, and 10 bases lay between the germline ends. CDR3 length: 14 amino acids. In germline, CDR1 is SGHRS, CDR2 YFSETQ. The CDR3 loop reads CASSLLGAHEKLFF. The CDR3 bases are TGCGCCAGCAGCTTGCTGGGGGCGCATGAAAAACTGTTTTTT.

The chain is built from TRBV27 and TRBJ2-7, with D possibly being TRBD1 (5 bases). The CDR3 extends over 14 amino acids. Trimming cost V 3 bases and J 4 bases, with 13 bases left between them. Germline CDR1 is MNHEY and CDR2 is SMNVEV (reference sequence). The DNA of the CDR3 is TGTGCCAGCAGTTTTCAGGGTCTAGGGTACGAGCAGTACTTC. Amino acids: CASSFQGLGYEQYF.

The rearrangement links TRBV6-5 to TRBJ2-7; TRBD1 aligns across 8 bases. Germline CDR1 and CDR2: MNHEY and SVGAGI. This CDR3 has 13 residues. V gave up 6 bases and J gave up 5 bases; unmatched junction bases: 6. This CDR3 reads CASRATGGDEQYF. For the CDR3, the DNA is TGTGCCAGCAGGGCCACAGGGGGAGACGAGCAGTACTTC.

J is TRBJ2-6 and V is TRBV3-1 (or the pseudogene TRBV3-2); no reliable D call. Germline V gene lookup returns CDR1 LGHDT and CDR2 YNNKEL (reference sequence). There are 13 residues in the CDR3. The V gene lost 7 bases and the J gene lost 2 bases, with 6 bases spanning the gap. The CDR3 sequence is CASTLPGANVLTF. CDR3 nucleotides: TGTGCCAGCACCCTCCCTGGGGCCAACGTCCTGACTTTC.

The chain links TRBV2 to TRBJ1-1, with D unresolved. Trimming shortened V by 5 bases and J by 5 bases, and 9 bases separated the two germline ends. Germline-derived CDR1 and CDR2 are SNHLY and FYNNEI. The CDR3 is made up of 12 amino acids. CDR3 region: CASSTRGTEAFF. CDR3 bases: TGTGCCAGCAGTACACGGGGAACTGAAGCTTTCTTT.

A few counts support this clone. The chain employs TRBV7-9 and TRBJ2-3; TRBD2 agrees at 7 bases. CDR1 is SEHNR and CDR2 is FQNEAQ in the germline V gene (reference sequence). There are 17 residues in the CDR3. The V and J ends lost 10 bases and 2 bases, in that order; junction bases with no gene match: 18. CDR3 amino acids: CATHYGGDYEVTDTQYF. DNA of the CDR3: TGTGCCACCCATTACGGAGGGGACTATGAGGTCACAGATACGCAGTATTTT.

The DNA for the CDR3 is TGTGCCAGCAGTGGGGACAGGGGGCATGGTGAAAAACTGTTTTTT. Translation gives CASSGDRGHGEKLFF. This sequence joins TRBV2 and TRBJ1-4; 12 bases agree with TRBD1. V lost 4 bases to trimming and J lost 7 bases; unmatched junction nucleotides: 4. The CDR3 is 15 amino acids. The germline V gene encodes CDR1 SNHLY and CDR2 FYNNEI.

The chain is built from TRBV5-1 and TRBJ1-6; the match to TRBD1 covers 8 bases. The germline gives CDR1 SGHRS, CDR2 YFSETQ. The CDR3 has 15 residues. J gave up 10 bases and V 4 bases, and 10 bases lay outside the gene matches. CDR3 in amino acids: CASSHRDRTGSPLHF. DNA for the CDR3: TGCGCCAGCAGCCACCGGGACAGGACGGGATCACCCCTCCACTTT. The whole variable domain, filled in from reference TRBV5-1 and TRBJ1-6, reads KAGVTQTPRYLIKTRGQQVTLSCSPISGHRSVSWYQQTPGQGLQFLFEYFSETQRNKGNFPGRFSGRQFSNSRSEMNVSTLELGDSALYLCASSHRDRTGSPLHFGNGTRLTVT.

The chain employs TRBV9 and TRBJ2-5, with 12 bases lining up with TRBD2. CDR1 SGDLS and CDR2 YYNGEE come from the germline V gene. CDR3 length: 16 amino acids. V lost 4 bases and J lost 2; bases outside the gene matches: 6. The CDR3 DNA follows: TGTGCCAGCAGCCTCCGGACTAGCGGGGATCAAGAGACCCAGTACTTC. This gives the protein CASSLRTSGDQETQYF.

V gene TRBV2 combines with J gene TRBJ2-7, with 8 bases aligning to TRBD1. Trimming removed 5 bases from V and 5 bases from J; junction bases left unmatched: 8. The CDR3 contains 14 residues. CDR1 is SNHLY and CDR2 is FYNNEI in the germline V gene. The chain's CDR3 is CASSPDRVSNEQYF. In DNA, the CDR3 is TGTGCCAGCAGTCCGGACAGGGTGTCGAACGAGCAGTACTTC. Full variable domain (rest looked up from reference TRBV2 and TRBJ2-7): EPEVTQTPSHQVTQMGQEVILRCVPISNHLYFYWYRQILGQKVEFLVSFYNNEISEKSEIFDDQFSVERPDGSNFTLKIRSTKLEDSAMYFCASSPDRVSNEQYFGPGTRLTVT.

The DNA of the CDR3 is TGTGCCAGCGGTCCCAGGGGGATCGGCTCTGGGGCCAACGTCCTGACTTTC. Encoded protein: CASGPRGIGSGANVLTF. The chain carries TRBV25-1 and TRBJ2-6, with 7 bases aligning to TRBD1. V shed 8 bases, J shed 0 bases, and the junction held 10 bases outside the gene matches. This CDR3 contains 17 residues. From germline, CDR1 is MGHDK and CDR2 SYGVNS.

This clone was counted a single time. The V call is TRBV13, the J call TRBJ2-5; TRBD2 matches at 10 bases. Germline-derived CDR1 and CDR2 are PRHDT and FYEKMQ (reference sequence). Unmatched junction bases numbered 3, after V lost 6 bases and J lost 2 bases. The CDR3 consists of 14 residues. The CDR3 region is CASRILAGQETQYF. CDR3 DNA: TGTGCCAGCAGAATACTAGCGGGGCAAGAGACCCAGTACTTC.

This clone occurred a few times. The V call is TRBV11-3, the J call TRBJ2-1; 10 nucleotides match TRBD1. J was trimmed by 6 bases and V by 3 bases; bases with no gene match: 5. Per germline, CDR1 SGHNT and CDR2 YENEEA. The CDR3 length is 15 residues. This chain's CDR3 is CASSFTGQGFNEQFF. CDR3 coding DNA: TGTGCCAGCAGCTTTACGGGACAGGGGTTCAATGAGCAGTTCTTC.

This chain uses TRBV7-6 with TRBJ2-5; D not resolved. Germline V gene sequence: CDR1 SGHVS, CDR2 FNYEAQ. V lost 5 bases to trimming and J lost 0 bases, with 7 bases between them. CDR3 length: 13 amino acids. Here the CDR3 reads CASSIQNQETQYF. The CDR3, as DNA: TGTGCCAGCAGCATACAGAACCAAGAGACCCAGTACTTC. Complete variable domain (other parts from reference TRBV7-6 and TRBJ2-5): GAGVSQSPRYKVTKRGQDVALRCDPISGHVSLYWYRQALGQGPEFLTYFNYEAQQDKSGLPNDRFSAERPEGSISTLTIQRTEQRDSAMYRCASSIQNQETQYFGPGTRLLVL.

The genes are TRBV20-1 and TRBJ2-1; D call uncertain. The V end was cut by 0 bases, the J end by 9 bases, with 6 bases between. The germline V gene has CDR1 DFQATT and CDR2 SNEGSKA (reference sequence). The CDR3 runs 11 residues. CDR3 loop: CSARDWSEQFF. For the CDR3, the DNA is TGCAGTGCTAGAGATTGGAGTGAGCAGTTCTTC.